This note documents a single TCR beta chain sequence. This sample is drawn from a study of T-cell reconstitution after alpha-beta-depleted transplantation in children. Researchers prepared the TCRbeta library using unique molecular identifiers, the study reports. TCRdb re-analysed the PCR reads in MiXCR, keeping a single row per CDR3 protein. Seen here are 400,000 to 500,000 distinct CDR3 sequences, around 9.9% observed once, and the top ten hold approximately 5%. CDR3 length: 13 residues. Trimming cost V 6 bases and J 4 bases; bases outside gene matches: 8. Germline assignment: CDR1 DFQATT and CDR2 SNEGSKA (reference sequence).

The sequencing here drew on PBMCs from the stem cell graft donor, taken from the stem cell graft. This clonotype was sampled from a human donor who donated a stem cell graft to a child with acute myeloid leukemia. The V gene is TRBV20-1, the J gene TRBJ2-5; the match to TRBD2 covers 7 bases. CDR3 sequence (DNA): TGCAGTGCCCCGAAACTAGCGAGAGAGACCCAGTACTTC. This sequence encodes CSAPKLARETQYF.